One and the same sample provided the 23 T cell receptor beta chains below, sequenced in a study of blood T cells in healthy people across ages. The authors ran a second PCR of about 6 to 12 cycles using a sample-barcoded 5' primer and a J-beta primer mix. TCRdb reanalysed the 5' RACE reads using MiXCR and keeps one entry per CDR3 protein. This sample has about 1.7 million distinct CDR3 sequences, with 28% found just once. Sequencing was done on a sample of blood. These receptors were taken from a woman aged 25 to 45 in good health.

The chain employs TRBV15 and TRBJ2-5, with D unclear. The germline V and J ends were trimmed by 7 bases and 5 bases, with 14 bases remaining between them. The CDR3 totals 13 residues. CDR1 LNHNV and CDR2 YYDKDF come from the germline V gene (reference sequence). The CDR3 sequence: CATKSRFMETQYF. The CDR3 DNA sequence: TGTGCCACCAAGTCGCGCTTCATGGAGACCCAGTACTTC.

In its sample, this clonotype was seen a few times. The chain employs TRBV9 and TRBJ2-5, with D perhaps matching TRBD1 (8 bases). Germline CDR1 and CDR2: SGDLS and YYNGEE. Trimming shortened V by 4 bases and J by 6 bases, and 16 bases separated the two germline ends. The CDR3 length is 14 residues. CDR3 amino acids: CASSPGQGGKTQYF. The CDR3 DNA sequence: TGTGCCAGCAGCCCTGGACAGGGAGGGAAGACCCAGTACTTC.

This clonotype occurred a few times. The rearrangement uses TRBV7-3 and TRBJ2-2; a weak D match, TRBD2 (7 bases). CDR3 length: 16 amino acids. Looked up from germline, CDR1 is SGHTA and CDR2 is FQGTGA. V lost 3 bases and J 2 bases, leaving 13 bases between the germline ends. Here the CDR3 DNA reads TGTGCCAGCAGCTTTTCCGGGGGGCCTAACACCGGGGAGCTGTTTTTT. Its translation is CASSFSGGPNTGELFF. Full variable domain (outside the CDR3, taken from reference TRBV7-3 and TRBJ2-2): GAGVSQTPSNKVTEKGKYVELRCDPISGHTALYWYRQSLGQGPEFLIYFQGTGAADDSGLPNDRFFAVRPEGSVSTLKIQRTERGDSAVYLCASSFSGGPNTGELFFGEGSRLTVL.

This clonotype was seen at least ten times. V and J are TRBV7-2 and TRBJ1-2, with 10 bases identical to TRBD1. The germline gives CDR1 SGHTA, CDR2 FQGNSA. The CDR3 spans 14 residues. Trimming cost V 5 bases and J 4 bases; bases outside gene matches: 4. Here the CDR3 reads CASSTGQGVYGYTF. CDR3 coding DNA: TGTGCCAGCAGCACCGGACAGGGGGTCTATGGCTACACCTTC.

Only one count was recorded for this clonotype. V usage is TRBV11-2 and J usage is TRBJ2-1; D unclear. The CDR3 runs to 11 residues. Per the germline V gene, CDR1 is SGHAT and CDR2 is FQNNGV. Trimming shortened V by 5 bases and J by 10 bases, and 9 bases separated the two germline ends. CDR3 protein: CASSDLREQFF. The CDR3 region has the DNA TGTGCCAGCAGCGACCTCAGAGAGCAGTTCTTC.

This clonotype was observed at least ten times. CDR3 protein: CASSPVQGSNEQYF. The CDR3, as DNA: TGTGCCAGCTCACCTGTACAGGGGTCGAACGAGCAGTACTTC. The rearrangement links TRBV18 to TRBJ2-7, with 7 positions matching TRBD1. The CDR3 runs to 14 residues. Germline loops: CDR1 KGHSH, CDR2 LQKENI. The trim removed 3 bases at V and 5 bases at J, leaving 7 bases unmatched. Using reference TRBV18 and TRBJ2-7 for the parts outside the CDR3, the full variable domain is NAGVMQNPRHLVRRRGQEARLRCSPMKGHSHVYWYRQLPEEGLKFMVYLQKENIIDESGMPKERFSAEFPKEGPSILRIQQVVRGDSAAYFCASSPVQGSNEQYFGPGTRLTVT.

The CDR3 region is CASRRRGPDNEQFF. The CDR3 bases are TGTGCCAGCAGGCGAAGGGGGCCAGACAATGAGCAGTTCTTC. The chain recombines TRBV7-9 with TRBJ2-1, with 7 positions matching TRBD1. Germline V gene sequence: CDR1 SEHNR, CDR2 FQNEAQ (reference sequence). V dropped 6 bases and J dropped 5; count of bases not matched to a gene: 7. The CDR3 loop spans 14 amino acids.

There are many counts of this clonotype. The chain recombines TRBV28 with TRBJ2-7; 8 positions match TRBD1. The germline V gene has CDR1 MDHEN and CDR2 SYDVKM. The J segment lost 4 bases and the V segment lost 8 bases, leaving 10 bases of the junction unmatched. This CDR3 has 14 amino acids. The CDR3 is CASATDRARYEQYF. The DNA of the CDR3 is TGTGCCAGCGCTACGGACAGGGCAAGGTACGAGCAGTACTTC.

CDR3: CATSDYPRTEDTQYF. As DNA, the CDR3 is TGTGCCACCAGTGATTACCCTAGGACAGAAGATACGCAGTATTTT. This rearrangement joins TRBV24-1 to TRBJ2-3; possibly TRBD1 for D (6 bases). The CDR3 covers 15 residues. With 2 bases removed from V and 5 bases from J, the gap between germline ends came to 13 bases. The germline V gene has CDR1 KGHDR and CDR2 SFDVKD.

In its sample, this clonotype was seen a few times. The chain carries TRBV14 and TRBJ2-6; 7 bases are a match to TRBD2. CDR1 SGHDN and CDR2 FVKESK come from the germline V gene. The CDR3 spans 17 residues. The V segment lost 1 base and the J segment 4 bases; nucleotides outside the gene matches: 7. CDR3 nucleotide sequence: TGTGCCAGCAGCCAAGGCGGGAGAGTAGCCGGGGCCAACGTCCTGACTTTC. It is translated as CASSQGGRVAGANVLTF.

On this clonotype itself: A much larger clone differs by one base, so this may be a read error. The gene calls are TRBV20-1 and TRBJ2-3; D might be TRBD2 (5 bases). The CDR3 consists of 13 residues. The V end lost 2 bases, the J end lost 6 bases, and 12 bases lay between the germline ends. The germline V gene encodes CDR1 DFQATT and CDR2 SNEGSKA (reference sequence). The CDR3 DNA sequence: TGCAGTGCTAGATCGCTCGGCGGGGATACGCAGTATTTT. Its protein is CSARSLGGDTQYF.

This clonotype was seen a handful of times. At one end, the junction sequence differs from germline, possibly due to a read error. The V gene is TRBV4-3, the J gene TRBJ2-3; possibly TRBD2 for D (6 bases). The CDR3 is 15 amino acids. Germline V CDR1 and CDR2: LGHNA, YSLEER. The CDR3 spells CASSQEGTVTDMQYF. The CDR3 nucleotides read TGCGCCAGCAGCCAAGAAGGGACTGTGACAGATATGCAGTATTTT.

The V call is TRBV20-1, the J call TRBJ2-3, with a weak D call TRBD1 (5 bases). The CDR3 sequence is 13 residues long. Trimming cost V 3 bases and J 3 bases, with 10 bases left between them. The germline V gene has CDR1 DFQATT and CDR2 SNEGSKA (reference sequence). This chain's CDR3 is CSARSPGTDTQYF. Written as DNA, the CDR3 is TGCAGTGCTAGGTCCCCAGGGACAGATACGCAGTATTTT.

The chain links TRBV5-4 to TRBJ2-5; 7 nucleotides align to TRBD2. In germline, CDR1 is SGHNT, CDR2 YYREEE (reference sequence). This CDR3 comprises 12 residues. V lost 4 bases to trimming and J lost 5 bases; unmatched junction nucleotides: 2. CDR3 loop: CASSGLDETQYF. Written as DNA, the CDR3 is TGTGCCAGCAGCGGACTAGACGAGACCCAGTACTTC.

V and J are TRBV20-1 and TRBJ2-5, with D tentatively TRBD2 (6 bases). CDR3 length equals 14 residues. V dropped 4 bases and J dropped 5 bases, with 17 bases sitting between them. Per the germline V gene, CDR1 is DFQATT and CDR2 is SNEGSKA (reference sequence). The CDR3 region is CSANGGGHYETQYF. The CDR3 DNA is TGCAGTGCTAACGGGGGAGGACATTACGAGACCCAGTACTTC.

This clonotype was picked up a small number of times. The rearrangement joins TRBV11-3 to TRBJ2-1; TRBD2 might be the D (6 bases). With 1 base removed from V and 9 bases from J, the gap between germline ends came to 10 bases. Germline CDR1 reads SGHNT; CDR2 reads YENEEA. The CDR3 is made up of 13 amino acids. The CDR3, as DNA: TGTGCCAGCAGCTTAGTGCAGGGAGGTGAGCAGTTCTTC. Translation: CASSLVQGGEQFF.

The chain carries TRBV9 and TRBJ2-7; D remains ambiguous. V lost 4 bases to trimming and J lost 7 bases, with 18 bases between them. This CDR3 is built from 14 residues. In germline, CDR1 is SGDLS, CDR2 YYNGEE. The CDR3 nucleotides are TGTGCCAGCAGCCCCAGGACCGGGTTTGATGAGCAGTACTTC. This gives the protein CASSPRTGFDEQYF. Full variable domain (outside the CDR3, taken from reference TRBV9 and TRBJ2-7): DSGVTQTPKHLITATGQRVTLRCSPRSGDLSVYWYQQSLDQGLQFLIQYYNGEERAKGNILERFSAQQFPDLHSELNLSSLELGDSALYFCASSPRTGFDEQYFGPGTRLTVT.

The genes are TRBV7-2 and TRBJ2-4; 10 bases are shared with TRBD1. The CDR3 runs 15 residues. The J segment lost 5 bases and the V segment lost 5 bases, leaving 6 bases of the junction unmatched. Germline V gene data show CDR1 as SGHTA and CDR2 as FQGNSA. DNA of the CDR3: TGTGCCAGCAGCACCTCCGGACAGGGGGAAAACATTCAGTACTTC. Translation: CASSTSGQGENIQYF.

This chain connects TRBV6-1 to TRBJ1-4; D ambiguous. This CDR3 contains 15 residues. CDR1 is MNHNS and CDR2 is SASEGT in the germline V gene. Trimming stripped 1 base from V and 8 bases from J, with 14 bases between. DNA for the CDR3: TGTGCCAGCAGTGAAGTCGGCAGGTTGGGGGAAAAACTGTTTTTT. Translated, it gives CASSEVGRLGEKLFF.

The chain uses TRBV29-1 and TRBJ1-3; D is uncertain. Germline V gene data show CDR1 as SQVTM and CDR2 as ANQGSEA. The V gene lost 2 bases and the J gene lost 3 bases, with 2 bases spanning the gap. This CDR3 region has 11 residues. Written as DNA, the CDR3 is TGCAGCGTTGAATTTGGAAACACCATATATTTT. As protein: CSVEFGNTIYF.

The V gene is TRBV7-9, the J gene TRBJ1-4; TRBD1 matches 8 bases. Germline CDR1 and CDR2: SEHNR and FQNEAQ (reference sequence). V dropped 5 bases and J dropped 3; count of bases not matched to a gene: 5. The CDR3 totals 15 residues. Here the CDR3 reads CASSLDRGANEKLFF. The CDR3, as DNA: TGTGCCAGCAGCCTCGACAGGGGTGCTAATGAAAAACTGTTTTTT.

This clonotype was counted a few times. The chain recombines TRBV7-6 with TRBJ2-3; 12 bases agree with TRBD2. CDR1 is SGHVS and CDR2 is FNYEAQ in the germline V gene. J gave up 5 bases and V 4 bases, and 10 bases lay outside the gene matches. There are 17 residues in the CDR3. In DNA, the CDR3 is TGTGCCAGCAGCTATGAATCTAGCGGGGGGGCGGTAGATACGCAGTATTTT. Its protein product is CASSYESSGGAVDTQYF. Complete variable domain (other parts from reference TRBV7-6 and TRBJ2-3): GAGVSQSPRYKVTKRGQDVALRCDPISGHVSLYWYRQALGQGPEFLTYFNYEAQQDKSGLPNDRFSAERPEGSISTLTIQRTEQRDSAMYRCASSYESSGGAVDTQYFGPGTRLTVL.

The chain has TRBV6-5 and TRBJ2-1; D perhaps matches TRBD2 (6 bases). The germline V and J ends were trimmed by 7 bases and 15 bases, with 19 bases remaining between them. From germline, CDR1 is MNHEY and CDR2 SVGAGI. This CDR3 is 12 amino acids long. DNA of the CDR3: TGTGCCAGCACGGGGCGGGATCGTCGCGTGTTCTTC. This codes for CASTGRDRRVFF.